This TCR beta chain was recorded in a study of T cells after yellow fever vaccination. The CDR3 consists of 14 residues. Germline V CDR1 and CDR2: MGHRA, YSYEKL. Trimming shortened V by 0 bases and J by 9 bases, and 14 bases separated the two germline ends. Using its own MiXCR run on the 5' RACE reads, TCRdb lists one record per CDR3 protein. The table lists around 610,000 distinct CDR3 sequences, roughly 13% of them singletons. The TCR was taken from a man aged 25 to 40 who received the YFV17D yellow fever vaccine. The chain has TRBV4-1 and TRBJ1-1; D remains ambiguous. Specimen: PBMCs, collected on the day of the yellow fever booster vaccination. Here the CDR3 reads CASSQEWSSPKAFF. DNA for the CDR3: TGCGCCAGCAGCCAAGAATGGAGCAGTCCAAAAGCTTTCTTT.